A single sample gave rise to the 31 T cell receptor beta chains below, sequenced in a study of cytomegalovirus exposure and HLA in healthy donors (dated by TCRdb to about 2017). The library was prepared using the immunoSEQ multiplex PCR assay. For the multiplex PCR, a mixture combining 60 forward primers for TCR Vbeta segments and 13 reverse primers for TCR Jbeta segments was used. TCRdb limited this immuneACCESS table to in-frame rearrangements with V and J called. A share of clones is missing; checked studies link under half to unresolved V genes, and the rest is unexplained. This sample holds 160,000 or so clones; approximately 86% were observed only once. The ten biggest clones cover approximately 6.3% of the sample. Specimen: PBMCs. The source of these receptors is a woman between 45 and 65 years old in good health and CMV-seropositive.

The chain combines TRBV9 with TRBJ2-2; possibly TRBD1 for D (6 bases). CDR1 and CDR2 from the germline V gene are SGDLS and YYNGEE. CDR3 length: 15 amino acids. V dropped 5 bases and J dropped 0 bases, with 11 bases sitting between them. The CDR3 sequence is CASSLTGTNTGELFF. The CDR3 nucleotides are TGTGCCAGCAGTTTAACAGGGACGAACACCGGGGAGCTGTTTTTT.

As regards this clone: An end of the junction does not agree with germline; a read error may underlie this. The CDR3 coding sequence is TGTGCCAGCGGTCGGAGGGTGGAGACTCTTGACTTC. Translated, it gives CASGRRVETLDF. V is TRBV2 and J is TRBJ2-7; the D gene is possibly TRBD2 (6 bases). Germline CDR1 and CDR2: SNHLY and FYNNEI. The CDR3 is 12 residues long.

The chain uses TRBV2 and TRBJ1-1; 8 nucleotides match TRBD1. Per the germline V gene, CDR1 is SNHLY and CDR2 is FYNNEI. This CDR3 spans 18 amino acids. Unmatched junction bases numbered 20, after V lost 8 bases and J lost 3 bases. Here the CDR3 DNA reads TGTGCCAGCCACAGGGGGAGAAGTGTCCTAACCCTCCACACTGAAGCTTTCTTT. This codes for CASHRGRSVLTLHTEAFF. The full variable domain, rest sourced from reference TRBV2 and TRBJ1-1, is EPEVTQTPSHQVTQMGQEVILRCVPISNHLYFYWYRQILGQKVEFLVSFYNNEISEKSEIFDDQFSVERPDGSNFTLKIRSTKLEDSAMYFCASHRGRSVLTLHTEAFFGQGTRLTVV.

This chain's CDR3 is CAWSSDRPLYRESGANVLTF. For the CDR3, the DNA is TGTGCCTGGAGTTCCGACAGGCCCCTGTACAGGGAGTCTGGGGCCAACGTCCTGACTTTC. The chain carries TRBV30 and TRBJ2-6; the D gene is possibly TRBD1 (6 bases). V lost 2 bases and J lost 1, with 24 bases in between. Germline CDR1 and CDR2: GTSNPN and SVGIG (reference sequence). CDR3 length: 20 residues.

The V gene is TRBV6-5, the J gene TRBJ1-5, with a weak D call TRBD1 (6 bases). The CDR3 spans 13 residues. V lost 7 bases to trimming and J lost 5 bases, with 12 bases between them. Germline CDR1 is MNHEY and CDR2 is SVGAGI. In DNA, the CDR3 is TGTGCCAGCATTGAGGGGGGGGATCAGCCCCAGCATTTT. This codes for CASIEGGDQPQHF.

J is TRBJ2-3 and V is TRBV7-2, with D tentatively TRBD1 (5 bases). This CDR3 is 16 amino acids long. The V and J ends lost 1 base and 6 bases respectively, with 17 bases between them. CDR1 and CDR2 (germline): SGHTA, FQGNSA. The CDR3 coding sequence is TGTGCCAGCAGCTTAGGGTCAGGCAGGGTGGTGGATACGCAGTATTTT. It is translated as CASSLGSGRVVDTQYF.

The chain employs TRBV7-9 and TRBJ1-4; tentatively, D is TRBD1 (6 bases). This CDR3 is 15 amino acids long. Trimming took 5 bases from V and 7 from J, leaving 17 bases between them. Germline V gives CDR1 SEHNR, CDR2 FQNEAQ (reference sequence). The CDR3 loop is CASSPTTGFREKLFF. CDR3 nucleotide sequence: TGTGCCAGCAGCCCTACTACAGGGTTTCGTGAAAAACTGTTTTTT.

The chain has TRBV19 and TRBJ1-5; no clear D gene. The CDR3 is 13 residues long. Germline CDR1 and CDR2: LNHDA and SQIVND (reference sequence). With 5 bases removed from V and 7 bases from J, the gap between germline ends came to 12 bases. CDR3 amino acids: CASSSSGIQPQHF. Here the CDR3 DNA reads TGTGCCAGTAGTTCGTCGGGGATCCAGCCCCAGCATTTT.

Written as DNA, the CDR3 is TGCAGCGGTGGTACAGGGGGTTACGAGCAGTACTTC. Translated, it gives CSGGTGGYEQYF. This chain connects TRBV29-1 to TRBJ2-7; 8 bases agree with TRBD1. The CDR3 contains 12 residues. The germline V gene has CDR1 SQVTM and CDR2 ANQGSEA. J lost 4 bases, V lost 7 bases, and 6 bases had no gene match.

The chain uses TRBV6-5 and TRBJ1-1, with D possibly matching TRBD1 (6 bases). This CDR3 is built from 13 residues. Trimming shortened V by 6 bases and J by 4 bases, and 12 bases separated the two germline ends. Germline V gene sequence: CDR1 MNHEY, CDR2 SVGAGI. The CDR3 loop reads CASRTTGITEAFF. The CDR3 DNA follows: TGTGCCAGCAGAACAACAGGGATCACTGAAGCTTTCTTT.

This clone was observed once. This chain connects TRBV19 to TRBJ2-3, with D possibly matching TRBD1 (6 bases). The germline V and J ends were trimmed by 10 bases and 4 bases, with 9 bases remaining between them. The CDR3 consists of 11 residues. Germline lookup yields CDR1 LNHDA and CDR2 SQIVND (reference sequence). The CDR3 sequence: CATRGPDTQYF. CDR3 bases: TGTGCCACCAGGGGTCCAGATACGCAGTATTTT.

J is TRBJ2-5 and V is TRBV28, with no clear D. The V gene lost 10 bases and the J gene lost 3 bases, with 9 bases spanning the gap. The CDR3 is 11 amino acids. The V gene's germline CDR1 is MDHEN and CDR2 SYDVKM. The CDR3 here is CATKREETQYF. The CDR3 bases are TGTGCCACCAAACGGGAAGAGACCCAGTACTTC.

The CDR3 region is CAWSVQGPYGYTF. CDR3 nucleotides: TGTGCCTGGAGCGTACAGGGTCCTTATGGCTACACCTTC. The V call is TRBV30, the J call TRBJ1-2, with D possibly being TRBD1 (6 bases). Between the trimmed V and J ends, which lost 3 bases and 5 bases, there was a span of 13 bases. This CDR3 region has 13 residues. Germline V CDR1 and CDR2: GTSNPN, SVGIG (reference sequence).

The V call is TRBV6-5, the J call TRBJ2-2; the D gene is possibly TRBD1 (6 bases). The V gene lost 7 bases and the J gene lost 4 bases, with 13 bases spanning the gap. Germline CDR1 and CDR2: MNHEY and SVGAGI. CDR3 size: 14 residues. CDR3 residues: CASKTTGSTGELFF. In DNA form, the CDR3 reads TGTGCCAGCAAGACGACAGGATCCACCGGGGAGCTGTTTTTT.

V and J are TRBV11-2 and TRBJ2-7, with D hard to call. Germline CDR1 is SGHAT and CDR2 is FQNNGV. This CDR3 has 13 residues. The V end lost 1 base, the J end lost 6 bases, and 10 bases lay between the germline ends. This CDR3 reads CASSLVGPPEQYF. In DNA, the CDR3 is TGTGCCAGCAGCTTAGTGGGCCCCCCCGAGCAGTACTTC.

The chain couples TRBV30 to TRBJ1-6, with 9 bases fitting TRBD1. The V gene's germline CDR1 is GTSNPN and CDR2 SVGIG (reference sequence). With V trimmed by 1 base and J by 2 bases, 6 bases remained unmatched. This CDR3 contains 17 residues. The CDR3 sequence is CAWSETGQGTYNSPLHF. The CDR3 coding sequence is TGTGCCTGGAGTGAAACGGGACAGGGAACCTATAATTCACCCCTCCACTTT. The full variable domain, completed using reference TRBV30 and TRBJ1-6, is SQTIHQWPATLVQPVGSPLSLECTVEGTSNPNLYWYRQAAGRGLQLLFYSVGIGQISSEVPQNLSASRPQDRQFILSSKKLLLSDSGFYLCAWSETGQGTYNSPLHFGNGTRLTVT.

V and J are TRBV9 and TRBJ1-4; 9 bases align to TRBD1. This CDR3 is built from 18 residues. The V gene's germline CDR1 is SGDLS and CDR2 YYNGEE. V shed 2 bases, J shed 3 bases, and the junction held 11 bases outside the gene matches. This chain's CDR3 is CASSVRDRAGIANEKLFF. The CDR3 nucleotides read TGTGCCAGCAGCGTCCGGGACAGGGCCGGGATAGCTAATGAAAAACTGTTTTTT. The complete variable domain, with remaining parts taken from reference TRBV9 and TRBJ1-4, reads DSGVTQTPKHLITATGQRVTLRCSPRSGDLSVYWYQQSLDQGLQFLIQYYNGEERAKGNILERFSAQQFPDLHSELNLSSLELGDSALYFCASSVRDRAGIANEKLFFGSGTQLSVL.

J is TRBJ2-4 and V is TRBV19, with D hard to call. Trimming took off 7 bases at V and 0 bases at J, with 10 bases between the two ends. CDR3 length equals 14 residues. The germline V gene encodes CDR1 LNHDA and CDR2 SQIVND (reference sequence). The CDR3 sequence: CASKAQVAKNIQYF. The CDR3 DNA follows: TGTGCCAGTAAAGCTCAGGTAGCCAAAAACATTCAGTACTTC.

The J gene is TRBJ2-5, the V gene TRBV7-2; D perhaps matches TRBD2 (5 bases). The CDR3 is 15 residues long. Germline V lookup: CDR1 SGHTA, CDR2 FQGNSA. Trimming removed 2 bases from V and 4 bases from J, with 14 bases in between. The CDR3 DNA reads TGTGCCAGCAGCTTACTCGGGGTACTACGAGAGACCCAGTACTTC. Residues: CASSLLGVLRETQYF.

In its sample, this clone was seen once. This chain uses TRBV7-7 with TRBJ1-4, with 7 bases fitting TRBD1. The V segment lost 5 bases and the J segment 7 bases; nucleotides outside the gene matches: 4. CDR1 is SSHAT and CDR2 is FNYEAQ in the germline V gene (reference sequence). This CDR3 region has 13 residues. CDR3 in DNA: TGTGCCAGCAGCATCAGACAGGGTGAAAAACTGTTTTTT. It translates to CASSIRQGEKLFF.

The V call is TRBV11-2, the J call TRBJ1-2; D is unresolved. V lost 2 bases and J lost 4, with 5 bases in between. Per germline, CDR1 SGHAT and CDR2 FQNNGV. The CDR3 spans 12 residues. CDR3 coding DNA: TGTGCCAGCAGCTTAACCAGCTATGGCTACACCTTC. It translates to CASSLTSYGYTF.

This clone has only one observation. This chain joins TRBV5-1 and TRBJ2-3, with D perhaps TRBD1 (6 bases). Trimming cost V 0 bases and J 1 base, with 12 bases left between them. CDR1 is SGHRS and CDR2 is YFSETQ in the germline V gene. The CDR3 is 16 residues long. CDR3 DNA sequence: TGCGCCAGCAGCTTGGCCGGGACACATCGCACAGATACGCAGTATTTT. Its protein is CASSLAGTHRTDTQYF.

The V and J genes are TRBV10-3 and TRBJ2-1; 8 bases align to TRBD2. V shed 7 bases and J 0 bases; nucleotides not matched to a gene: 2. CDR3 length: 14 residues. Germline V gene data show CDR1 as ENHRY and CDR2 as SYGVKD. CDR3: CAITGGSSYNEQFF. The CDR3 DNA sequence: TGTGCCATCACGGGGGGGAGCTCCTACAATGAGCAGTTCTTC.

The CDR3 region is CSVEELLQETQYF. CDR3 in DNA: TGCAGCGTTGAAGAGTTACTCCAAGAGACCCAGTACTTC. The chain employs TRBV29-1 and TRBJ2-5; no definite D call. Germline CDR1 is SQVTM and CDR2 is ANQGSEA. The CDR3 covers 13 residues. The ends were cut back, 0 bases at V and 1 base at J, with 6 bases in the middle.

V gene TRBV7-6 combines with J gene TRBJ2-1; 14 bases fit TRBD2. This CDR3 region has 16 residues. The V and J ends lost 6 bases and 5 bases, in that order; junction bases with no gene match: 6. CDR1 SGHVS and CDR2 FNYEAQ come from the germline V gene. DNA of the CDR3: TGTGCCAGCAGTTCGACTAGCGGGGGGGGACACAATGAGCAGTTCTTC. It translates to CASSSTSGGGHNEQFF.

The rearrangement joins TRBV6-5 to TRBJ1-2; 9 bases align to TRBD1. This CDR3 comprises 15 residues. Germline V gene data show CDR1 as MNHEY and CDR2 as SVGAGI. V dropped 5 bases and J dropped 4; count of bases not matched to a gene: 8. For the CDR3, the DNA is TGTGCCAGCAGTACACTGACAGGGGGTACCTATGGCTACACCTTC. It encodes CASSTLTGGTYGYTF.

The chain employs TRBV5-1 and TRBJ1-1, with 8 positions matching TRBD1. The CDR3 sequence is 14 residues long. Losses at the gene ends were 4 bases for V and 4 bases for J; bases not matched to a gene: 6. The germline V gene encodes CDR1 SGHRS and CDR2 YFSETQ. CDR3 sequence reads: CASSGQGGSTEAFF. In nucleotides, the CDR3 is TGCGCCAGCAGCGGACAGGGAGGGTCCACTGAAGCTTTCTTT.

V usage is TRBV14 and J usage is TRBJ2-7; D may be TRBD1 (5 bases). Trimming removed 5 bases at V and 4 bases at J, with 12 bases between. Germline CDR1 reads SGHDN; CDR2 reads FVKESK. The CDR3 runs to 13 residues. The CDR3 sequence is CASSRGSTYEQYF. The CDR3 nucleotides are TGTGCCAGCAGCAGGGGTAGCACGTACGAGCAGTACTTC.

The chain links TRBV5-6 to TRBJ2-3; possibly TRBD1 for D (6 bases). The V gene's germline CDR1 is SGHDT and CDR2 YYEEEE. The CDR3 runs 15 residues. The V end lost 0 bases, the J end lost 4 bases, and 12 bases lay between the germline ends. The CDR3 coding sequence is TGTGCCAGCAGCTTGGAGAGGGGGTTAGCAGATACGCAGTATTTT. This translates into CASSLERGLADTQYF.

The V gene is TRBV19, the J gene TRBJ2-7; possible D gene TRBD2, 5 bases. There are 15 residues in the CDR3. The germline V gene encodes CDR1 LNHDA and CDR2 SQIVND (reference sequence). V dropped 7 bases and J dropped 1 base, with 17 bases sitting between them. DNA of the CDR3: TGTGCCAGTAAACCCGACCTAGCCCCATCCTACGAGCAGTACTTC. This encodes CASKPDLAPSYEQYF.

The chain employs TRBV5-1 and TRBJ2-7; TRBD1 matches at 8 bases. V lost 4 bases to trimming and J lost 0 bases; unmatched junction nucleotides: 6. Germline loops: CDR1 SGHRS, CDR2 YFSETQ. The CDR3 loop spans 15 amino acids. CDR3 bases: TGCGCCAGCAGCAGGGGGACAGGCAGCTCCTACGAGCAGTACTTC. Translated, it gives CASSRGTGSSYEQYF. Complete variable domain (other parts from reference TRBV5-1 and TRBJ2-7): KAGVTQTPRYLIKTRGQQVTLSCSPISGHRSVSWYQQTPGQGLQFLFEYFSETQRNKGNFPGRFSGRQFSNSRSEMNVSTLELGDSALYLCASSRGTGSSYEQYFGPGTRLTVT.